This TCR beta chain was profiled in a study of blood T cells in healthy people across ages. The study, taken as a whole, reports: Older age coincided with a roughly linear decline in TCR beta diversity per million T cells.

With 3 bases clipped from V and 6 bases from J, the junction kept 13 bases outside the gene matches. CDR3 size: 18 residues. Germline CDR1 is KGHSH and CDR2 is LQKENI. A second PCR, run for roughly 7 to 11 cycles, used a sample-barcoded 5' primer plus a J-beta primer mix. Every molecule of cDNA carried a tag from a template-switch adaptor with 12 random nucleotides. TCRdb reprocessed the 5' RACE reads via MiXCR and lists one record per CDR3 protein. The sample yields fewer than 950,000 distinct CDR3 sequences, roughly 50% seen once. To note about this clonotype: Its antigen remains unknown.

The people who gave samples were healthy Caucasians from Russia, aged about 6 to 95. The receptor was isolated from a man older than 75 in good health. The V and J genes are TRBV18 and TRBJ2-7, with TRBD2 matching over 14 bases. Sequenced material: blood. CDR3 loop: CASSPEGLAGGAFGEQYF. The CDR3 DNA reads TGTGCCAGCTCACCCGAAGGACTAGCGGGAGGCGCGTTCGGCGAGCAGTACTTC.